This record concerns one TCR beta chain sequence. This clone is a singleton in its sample. The specificity of this receptor is unknown. Per-base quality was not reported, and no clone a single base away is much larger than it. A second Seattle source provided samples from volunteer blood donors who had recovered from COVID-19. Whole blood was collected in K2EDTA tubes by collaborating institutions according to the institutions' own protocols. Collaborator samples were shipped for TCRbeta analysis as frozen whole blood, isolated PBMCs, or DNA extracted from either sample type. Trimming accounts for 5 bases at V and 1 base at J, while the number of junction bases matched to no gene is 4. According to the germline V gene (reference sequence), CDR1 reads PRHDT and CDR2 reads FYEKMQ. Measured from the cysteine to the phenylalanine, the CDR3 is 14 residues long. Only the CDR3 DNA is retained, 42 bases long and in frame from the first base.

This entry comes from a study of blood T cell repertoires in COVID-19 (dated by TCRdb to the early 2020s). Looking at the study overall: The collaborator samples originated in the United States, Italy and Spain and spanned the acute and convalescent phases of COVID-19. The prospective study material was composed of cDNA or gDNA derived from T cells, B-cell-depleted T cells, or PBMCs. Subjects who had been exposed to COVID-19, were actively infected with it, or had recovered from it provided the deeply sampled blood TCRbeta repertoires that made up the dataset. The repertoires were made available in a free public database intended to serve as a resource for research on the immune response to SARS-CoV-2. The samples were drawn from the first 160 participants of the ongoing ImmuneRACE study and from roughly 1,300 subjects provided by 6 global collaborators. The sample metadata nearly always contained a de-identified subject ID, COVID-19 status, age in years and sex. Where available, HLA class I and class II types were obtained from metadata supplied by the sample provider rather than from assay-based typing.

TCRbeta CDR3 regions were amplified from genomic DNA using the immunoSEQ Assay, a bias-controlled multiplex PCR. Processing in the source paper ran as follows. The number of nucleated cells in each sample was estimated by amplification of reference gene primers within the assay. To quantify the absolute abundance of each unique TCRbeta CDR3 rearrangement, sequence reads were collapsed and filtered. For each sample, productive Simpson clonality was calculated as the square root of Simpson's diversity index over productive rearrangements. The immuneACCESS repertoire file appears here via TCRdb, limited to in-frame rearrangements. These files lack a portion of the clones; in checked studies, under half of the deficit traces to unresolved V genes, and the cause of the others is not known. V and J calls and clone size come straight from that table; D and trimming were deduced from the DNA. Within this sample are some 120,000 clones, with approximately 84% of them counted one time only. The ten largest clones represent approximately 12% of the sample.

Results and caveats for the whole study, not just this receptor: The amount of clinical and demographic metadata varied by source and participant and was provided uncurated.

The chain was built from TRBV13 and TRBJ1-1, with 7 central nucleotides matching TRBD1. Sequenced: peripheral blood. The clonotype was recovered from a woman aged 25 to 45 who had recovered from COVID-19. Read as DNA, the sequence is TGTGCCAGCAGCCGAACAGGGGCGAACACTGAAGCTTTCTTT. Its protein reads: CASSRTGANTEAFF.